These 7 T cell receptor beta chains were sequenced from one sample in a study of blood T cell repertoires in COVID-19. The repertoire was sequenced with immunoSEQ multiplex PCR; TCRdb's copy has only in-frame clones and lacks some. Altogether some 250,000 clones are present, around three quarters being singletons, with the ten largest covering 3% to 3.5%. Sequenced sample: peripheral blood. The receptors were gathered from a woman at least 80 years old with acute or convalescent COVID-19.

As to this clone: Germline and junction disagree at one end, which may indicate a read error. The rearrangement uses TRBV5-1 and TRBJ2-5, with 8 bases matching TRBD1. The CDR3 loop spans 15 amino acids. CDR1 SGHRS and CDR2 YFSETQ come from the germline V gene. The CDR3 nucleotides are TGCGCCAGCAGCTTAGACGGACAGGGTCAAGGGACCCAGTACTTC. Protein: CASSLDGQGQGTQYF.

The table lists this clone with a count of one. The rearrangement joins TRBV5-4 to TRBJ2-2, with 7 bases identical to TRBD2. The CDR3 contains 15 residues. The ends lost 4 bases at V and 6 bases at J; junction bases unmatched: 9. Germline assignment: CDR1 SGHNT and CDR2 YYREEE (reference sequence). The CDR3 coding sequence is TGTGCCAGCAGCCTCGACGCGGGGAGGGCCGGGGAGCTGTTTTTT. It yields the protein CASSLDAGRAGELFF.

This chain uses TRBV19 with TRBJ1-2; possible D gene TRBD1, 6 bases. The CDR3 covers 14 residues. V was pared by 3 bases and J by 4 bases, with 12 bases between. CDR1 is LNHDA, CDR2 SQIVND, per germline (reference sequence). The CDR3 bases are TGTGCCAGTAGTATTACGACAGGCGGCTATGGCTACACCTTC. Translation: CASSITTGGYGYTF.

CDR3 sequence (DNA): TGTGCCAGCAGTGAAGACATCTATGGCTACACCTTC. Protein: CASSEDIYGYTF. The V gene is TRBV2, the J gene TRBJ1-2, with D unresolved. This CDR3 comprises 12 residues. Per the germline V gene, CDR1 is SNHLY and CDR2 is FYNNEI. V was trimmed by 1 base and J by 4 bases, leaving 4 bases between them.

The gene calls are TRBV18 and TRBJ1-2; no reliable D call. Trimming shortened V by 5 bases and J by 8 bases, and 12 bases separated the two germline ends. CDR3 length: 12 residues. CDR1 and CDR2 from the germline V gene are KGHSH and LQKENI. The CDR3 DNA reads TGTGCCAGCTCAGAGGAGGTGGAAGGCTACACCTTC. Encoded protein: CASSEEVEGYTF.

This clone was observed once. The chain is built from TRBV9 and TRBJ2-7; no clear D gene. The CDR3 covers 12 residues. Germline V CDR1 and CDR2: SGDLS, YYNGEE. V dropped 4 bases and J dropped 3 bases, with 8 bases sitting between them. The CDR3 coding sequence is TGTGCCAGCAGCCCAGGTGGCTACGAGCAGTACTTC. Protein product: CASSPGGYEQYF. Complete variable domain (other parts from reference TRBV9 and TRBJ2-7): DSGVTQTPKHLITATGQRVTLRCSPRSGDLSVYWYQQSLDQGLQFLIQYYNGEERAKGNILERFSAQQFPDLHSELNLSSLELGDSALYFCASSPGGYEQYFGPGTRLTVT.

This chain uses TRBV7-6 with TRBJ2-2; 9 bases agree with TRBD2. V lost 0 bases to trimming and J lost 3 bases; unmatched junction nucleotides: 5. This CDR3 is built from 17 residues. CDR1 SGHVS and CDR2 FNYEAQ come from the germline V gene. The CDR3: CASSLAPPSGDTGELFF. Here the CDR3 DNA reads TGTGCCAGCAGCTTAGCGCCGCCTAGCGGGGACACCGGGGAGCTGTTTTTT.